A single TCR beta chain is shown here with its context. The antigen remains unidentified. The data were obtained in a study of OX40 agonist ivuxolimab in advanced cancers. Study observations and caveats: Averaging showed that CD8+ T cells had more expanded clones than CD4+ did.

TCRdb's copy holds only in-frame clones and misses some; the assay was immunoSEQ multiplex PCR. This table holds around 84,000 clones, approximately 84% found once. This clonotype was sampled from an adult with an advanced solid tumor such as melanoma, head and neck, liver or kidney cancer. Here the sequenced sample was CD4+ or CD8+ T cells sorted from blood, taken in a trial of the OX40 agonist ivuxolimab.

The CDR3 coding sequence is TGTGCCAGCAGCGTAGAAGGGGGCCGTGAGCAGTTCTTC. This gives the protein CASSVEGGREQFF. The rearrangement links TRBV9 to TRBJ2-1; 7 nucleotides line up with TRBD1. Unmatched junction bases numbered 3, after V lost 0 bases and J lost 9 bases. The germline gives CDR1 SGDLS, CDR2 YYNGEE. The CDR3 length is 13 residues.